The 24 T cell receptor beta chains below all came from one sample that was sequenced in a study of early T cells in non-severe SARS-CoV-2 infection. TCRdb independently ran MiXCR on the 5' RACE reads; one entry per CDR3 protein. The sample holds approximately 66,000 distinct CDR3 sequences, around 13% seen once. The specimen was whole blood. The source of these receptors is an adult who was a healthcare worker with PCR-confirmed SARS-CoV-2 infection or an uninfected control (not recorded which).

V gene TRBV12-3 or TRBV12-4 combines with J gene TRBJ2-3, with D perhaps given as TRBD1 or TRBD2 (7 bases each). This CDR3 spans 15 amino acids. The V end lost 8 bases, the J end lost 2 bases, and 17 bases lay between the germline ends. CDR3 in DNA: TGTGCCAGCGACGGTCAGGGGGGGTACACAGATACGCAGTATTTT. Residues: CASDGQGGYTDTQYF.

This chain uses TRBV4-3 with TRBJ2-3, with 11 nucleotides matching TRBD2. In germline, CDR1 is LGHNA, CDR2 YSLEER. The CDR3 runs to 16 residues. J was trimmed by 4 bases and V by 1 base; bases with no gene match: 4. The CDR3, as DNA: TGCGCCAGCAGCCAAGTCTTAGCGGGAGGGGCAGATACGCAGTATTTT. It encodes CASSQVLAGGADTQYF.

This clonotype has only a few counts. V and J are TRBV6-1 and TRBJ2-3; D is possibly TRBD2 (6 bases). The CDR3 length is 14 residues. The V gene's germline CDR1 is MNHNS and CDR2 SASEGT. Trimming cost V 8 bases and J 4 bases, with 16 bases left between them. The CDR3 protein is CASGREIGADTQYF. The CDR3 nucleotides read TGTGCCAGCGGTCGGGAGATTGGGGCAGATACGCAGTATTTT.

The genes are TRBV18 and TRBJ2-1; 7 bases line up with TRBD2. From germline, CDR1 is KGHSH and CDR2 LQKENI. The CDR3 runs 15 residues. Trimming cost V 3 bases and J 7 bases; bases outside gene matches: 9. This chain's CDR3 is CASSPGGTNQNEQFF. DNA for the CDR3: TGTGCCAGCTCACCCGGCGGGACTAACCAAAATGAGCAGTTCTTC. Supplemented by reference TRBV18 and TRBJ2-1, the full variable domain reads NAGVMQNPRHLVRRRGQEARLRCSPMKGHSHVYWYRQLPEEGLKFMVYLQKENIIDESGMPKERFSAEFPKEGPSILRIQQVVRGDSAAYFCASSPGGTNQNEQFFGPGTRLTVL.

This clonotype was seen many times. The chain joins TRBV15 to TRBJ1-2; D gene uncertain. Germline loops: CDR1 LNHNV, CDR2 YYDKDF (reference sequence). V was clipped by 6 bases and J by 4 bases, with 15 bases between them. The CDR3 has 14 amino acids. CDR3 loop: CATRGSGDPYGYTF. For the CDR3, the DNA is TGTGCCACCAGGGGCAGCGGCGACCCCTATGGCTACACCTTC.

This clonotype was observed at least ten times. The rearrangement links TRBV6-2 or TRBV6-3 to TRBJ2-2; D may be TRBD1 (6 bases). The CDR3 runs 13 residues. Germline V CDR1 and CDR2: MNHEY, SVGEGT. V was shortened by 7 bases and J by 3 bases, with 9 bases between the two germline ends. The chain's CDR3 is CASMSGDTGELFF. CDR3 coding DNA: TGTGCCAGCATGTCAGGGGACACCGGGGAGCTGTTTTTT.

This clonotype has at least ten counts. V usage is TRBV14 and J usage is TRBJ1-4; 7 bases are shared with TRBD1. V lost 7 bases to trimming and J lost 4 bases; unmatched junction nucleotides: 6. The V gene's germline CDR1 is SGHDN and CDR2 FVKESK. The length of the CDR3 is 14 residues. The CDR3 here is CASNRQGINEKLFF. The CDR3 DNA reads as TGTGCCAGCAACCGACAGGGAATTAATGAAAAACTGTTTTTT. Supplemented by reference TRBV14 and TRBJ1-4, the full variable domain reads EAGVTQFPSHSVIEKGQTVTLRCDPISGHDNLYWYRRVMGKEIKFLLHFVKESKQDESGMPNNRFLAERTGGTYSTLKVQPAELEDSGVYFCASNRQGINEKLFFGSGTQLSVL.

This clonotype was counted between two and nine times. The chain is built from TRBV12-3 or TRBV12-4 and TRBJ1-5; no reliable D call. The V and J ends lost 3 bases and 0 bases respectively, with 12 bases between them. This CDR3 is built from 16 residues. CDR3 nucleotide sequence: TGTGCCAGCAGTTTTCGTGGTCGGAATAGCAATCAGCCCCAGCATTTT. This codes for CASSFRGRNSNQPQHF.

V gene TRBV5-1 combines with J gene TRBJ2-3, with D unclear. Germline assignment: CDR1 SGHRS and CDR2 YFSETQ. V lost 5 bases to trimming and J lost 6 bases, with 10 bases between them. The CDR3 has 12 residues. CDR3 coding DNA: TGCGCCAGCAGGCATGTGGAGGATACGCAGTATTTT. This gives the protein CASRHVEDTQYF.

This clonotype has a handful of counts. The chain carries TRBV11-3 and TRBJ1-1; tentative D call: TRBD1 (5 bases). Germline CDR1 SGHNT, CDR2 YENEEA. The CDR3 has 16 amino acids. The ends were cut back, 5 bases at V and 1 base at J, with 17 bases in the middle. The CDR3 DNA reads TGTGCCAGCAGCGCACAGGACTTGCTAAGGAACACTGAAGCTTTCTTT. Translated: CASSAQDLLRNTEAFF. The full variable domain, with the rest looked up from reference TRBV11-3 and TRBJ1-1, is EAGVVQSPRYKIIEKKQPVAFWCNPISGHNTLYWYLQNLGQGPELLIRYENEEAVDDSQLPKDRFSAERLKGVDSTLKIQPAELGDSAVYLCASSAQDLLRNTEAFFGQGTRLTVV.

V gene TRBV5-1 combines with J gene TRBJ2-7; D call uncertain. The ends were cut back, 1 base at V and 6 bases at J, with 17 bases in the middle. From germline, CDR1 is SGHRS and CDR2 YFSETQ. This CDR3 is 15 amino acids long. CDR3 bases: TGCGCCAGCAGCTTGTGGATGGATAGCTCGGCCGAGCAGTACTTC. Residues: CASSLWMDSSAEQYF.

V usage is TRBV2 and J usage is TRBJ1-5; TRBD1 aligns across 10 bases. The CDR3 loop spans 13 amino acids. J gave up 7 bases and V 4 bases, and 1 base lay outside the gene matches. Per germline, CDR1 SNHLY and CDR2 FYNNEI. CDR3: CASSAGQGQPQHF. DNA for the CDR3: TGTGCCAGCAGTGCGGGACAGGGGCAGCCCCAGCATTTT.

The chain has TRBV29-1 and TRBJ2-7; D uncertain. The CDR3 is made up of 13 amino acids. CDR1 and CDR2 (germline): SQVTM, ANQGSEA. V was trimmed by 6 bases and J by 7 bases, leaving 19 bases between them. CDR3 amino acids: CSVNIVGSREQYF. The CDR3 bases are TGCAGCGTAAATATTGTCGGGTCAAGGGAGCAGTACTTC.

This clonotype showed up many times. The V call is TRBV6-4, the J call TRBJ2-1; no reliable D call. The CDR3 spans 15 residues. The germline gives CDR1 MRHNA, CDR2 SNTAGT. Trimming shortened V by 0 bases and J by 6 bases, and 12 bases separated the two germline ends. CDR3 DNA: TGTGCCAGCAGTGACTCGTGGCCGCCGGGCAATGAGCAGTTCTTC. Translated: CASSDSWPPGNEQFF.

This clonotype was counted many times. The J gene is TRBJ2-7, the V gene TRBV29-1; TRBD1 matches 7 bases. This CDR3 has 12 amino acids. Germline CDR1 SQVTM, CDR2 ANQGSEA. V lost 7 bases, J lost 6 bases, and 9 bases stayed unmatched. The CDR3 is CSASKTGFEQYF. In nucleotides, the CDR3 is TGCAGCGCTTCCAAGACAGGGTTCGAGCAGTACTTC.

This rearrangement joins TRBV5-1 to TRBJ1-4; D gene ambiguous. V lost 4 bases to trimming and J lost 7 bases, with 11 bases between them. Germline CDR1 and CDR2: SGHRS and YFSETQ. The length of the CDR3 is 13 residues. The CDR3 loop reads CASSPGSGEKLFF. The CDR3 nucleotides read TGCGCCAGCAGCCCGGGGTCGGGTGAAAAACTGTTTTTT.

CDR3 sequence reads: CASSLLHGAPQYF. DNA for the CDR3: TGTGCCAGCAGCCTCCTCCATGGGGCTCCCCAGTACTTC. The genes are TRBV7-2 and TRBJ2-5, with a possible D match to TRBD1 (5 bases). V was shortened by 5 bases and J by 9 bases, with 16 bases between the two germline ends. CDR1 is SGHTA, CDR2 FQGNSA, per germline. The length of the CDR3 is 13 residues. The full variable domain, completed using reference TRBV7-2 and TRBJ2-5, is GAGVSQSPSNKVTEKGKDVELRCDPISGHTALYWYRQSLGQGLEFLIYFQGNSAPDKSGLPSDRFSAERTGGSVSTLTIQRTQQEDSAVYLCASSLLHGAPQYFGPGTRLLVL.

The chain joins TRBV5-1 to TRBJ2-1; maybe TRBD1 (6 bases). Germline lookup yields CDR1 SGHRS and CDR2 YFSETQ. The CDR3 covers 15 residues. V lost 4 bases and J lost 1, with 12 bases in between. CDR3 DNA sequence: TGCGCCAGCAGCACTACCGGGACATCCTACAATGAGCAGTTCTTC. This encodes CASSTTGTSYNEQFF. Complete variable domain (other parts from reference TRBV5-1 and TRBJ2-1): KAGVTQTPRYLIKTRGQQVTLSCSPISGHRSVSWYQQTPGQGLQFLFEYFSETQRNKGNFPGRFSGRQFSNSRSEMNVSTLELGDSALYLCASSTTGTSYNEQFFGPGTRLTVL.

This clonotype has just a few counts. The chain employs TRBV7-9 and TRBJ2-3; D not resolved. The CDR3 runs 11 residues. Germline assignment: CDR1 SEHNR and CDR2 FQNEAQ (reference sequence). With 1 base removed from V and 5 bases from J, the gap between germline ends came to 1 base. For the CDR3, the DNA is TGTGCCAGCAGCTTAGTAGATACGCAGTATTTT. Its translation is CASSLVDTQYF.

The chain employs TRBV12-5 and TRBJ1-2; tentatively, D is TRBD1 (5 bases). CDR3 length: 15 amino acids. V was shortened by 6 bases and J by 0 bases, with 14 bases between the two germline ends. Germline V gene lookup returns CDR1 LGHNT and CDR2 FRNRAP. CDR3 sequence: CASGGGTVANYGYTF. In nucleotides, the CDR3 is TGTGCTAGTGGCGGTGGGACGGTCGCTAACTATGGCTACACCTTC.

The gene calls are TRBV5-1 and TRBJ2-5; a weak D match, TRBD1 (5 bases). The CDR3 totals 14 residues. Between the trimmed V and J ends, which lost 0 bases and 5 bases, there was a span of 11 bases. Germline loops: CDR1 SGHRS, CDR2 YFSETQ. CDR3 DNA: TGCGCCAGCAGCTTGGTAGCAGGGTCCGAGACCCAGTACTTC. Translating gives CASSLVAGSETQYF.

The CDR3: CASSYSRLVESQHF. As DNA, the CDR3 is TGTGCCAGCAGTTACTCAAGACTCGTAGAGTCCCAGCATTTT. The chain combines TRBV6-6 with TRBJ1-5, with D unclear. Germline V gene sequence: CDR1 MNHNY, CDR2 SVGAGI (reference sequence). The V end lost 0 bases, the J end lost 11 bases, and 14 bases lay between the germline ends. This CDR3 region has 14 residues.

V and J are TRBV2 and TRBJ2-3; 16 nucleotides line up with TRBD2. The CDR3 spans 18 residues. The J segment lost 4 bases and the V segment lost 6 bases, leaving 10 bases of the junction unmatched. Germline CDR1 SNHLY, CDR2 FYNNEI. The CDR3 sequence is CASSRTGLAGGRADTQYF. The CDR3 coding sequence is TGTGCCAGCAGCAGAACGGGACTAGCGGGGGGGCGTGCAGATACGCAGTATTTT.

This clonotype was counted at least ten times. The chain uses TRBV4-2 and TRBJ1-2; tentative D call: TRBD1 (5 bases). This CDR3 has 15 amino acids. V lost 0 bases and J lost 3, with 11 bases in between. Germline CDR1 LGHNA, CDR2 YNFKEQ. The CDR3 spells CASSQESRGDYGYTF. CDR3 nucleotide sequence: TGTGCCAGCAGCCAAGAAAGTAGGGGTGACTATGGCTACACCTTC.